This TCR beta chain was identified during a study of CD8 T cells in ankylosing spondylitis. Whole-study results and caveats: Among TCR beta sequences, a motif of under 10 highly homologous variants appeared characteristic of ankylosing spondylitis blood. Matched ankylosing spondylitis synovial fluid reportedly showed significant enrichment of disease-linked clones.

Turning to this clonotype: Its target is not known.

Germline V gene data show CDR1 as SQVTM and CDR2 as ANQGSEA. This CDR3 is built from 13 residues. With 1 base removed from V and 4 bases from J, the gap between germline ends came to 10 bases. TCRdb redid the calling of the 5' RACE reads with MiXCR, one entry per CDR3 protein. Of a few hundred thousand distinct CDR3 sequences in the sample, more than 20% were seen once. The TCR originated in a male donor with ankylosing spondylitis. The rearrangement uses TRBV29-1 and TRBJ2-5; no clear D. The sequenced sample consisted of blood, either unsorted or a sorted T cell fraction (not recorded which). CDR3 nucleotide sequence: TGCAGCGTTGAAGGGGCCTCCCCAGAGACCCAGTACTTC. Translating gives CSVEGASPETQYF.